This T cell receptor beta chain was retrieved from a study of Graves' ophthalmopathy and Graves' hyperthyroidism. This clonotype showed up just a few times. CDR3 regions of TCR beta were amplified from RNA transcripts. The first-round RT-PCR employed HTBI primers together with the Qiagen OneStep RT-PCR kit. A multiplex PCR was then performed as the second round. Using its own MiXCR run on the multiplex PCR reads, TCRdb lists one record per CDR3 protein. Here the sample spans about 740,000 distinct CDR3 sequences, roughly 40% being singletons. This CDR3 region has 14 residues. V lost 4 bases and J lost 3; bases outside the gene matches: 6. The germline CDR1 and CDR2 sequences are SGDLS and YYNGEE. Ophthalmopathy donors were characterized by moderate-to-severe activity, CAS of at least 3, NOSPECS of at least 4, and duration under 3 months.

The V and J genes are TRBV9 and TRBJ2-7; 8 bases map to TRBD2. This TCR was sampled from an adult man with Graves' ophthalmopathy. The source material was peripheral blood. CDR3 region: CASSPPGLGYEQYF. CDR3 in DNA: TGTGCCAGCAGCCCCCCGGGACTAGGCTACGAGCAGTACTTC. Combining the CDR3 with reference TRBV9 and TRBJ2-7 gives the whole variable domain DSGVTQTPKHLITATGQRVTLRCSPRSGDLSVYWYQQSLDQGLQFLIQYYNGEERAKGNILERFSAQQFPDLHSELNLSSLELGDSALYFCASSPPGLGYEQYFGPGTRLTVT.